This T cell receptor beta chain comes out of a study of a mutant IDH1 vaccine in newly diagnosed glioma. Study-level background: Patients under treatment included about 60% males and 37.5% females and had a mean age of 40.4 years.

The data were produced by immunoSEQ multiplex PCR, yet TCRdb's version contains in-frame clones alone and is incomplete. The table includes 45,000 to 55,000 clones, 76% detected once. Concerning this clone: Its antigen is not known.

The V and J ends lost 8 bases and 9 bases, in that order; junction bases with no gene match: 6. This CDR3 has 13 amino acids. The germline gives CDR1 MNHEY, CDR2 SMNVEV (reference sequence). Time point of the sample: week 35, safety follow-up. Doses of 300 ug of mutant IDH1 20-mer peptide were given with topical imiquimod. The sequence was obtained from a man aged 35 to 55 with glioma. The chain carries TRBV27 and TRBJ2-1; 11 bases align to TRBD2. Sequenced here: PBMCs, sampled from a glioma patient whose treatment included an IDH1 peptide vaccine. DNA of the CDR3: TGTGCCAGCGGACTAGCGGGTTCGGGTGAGCAGTTCTTC. Protein product: CASGLAGSGEQFF.